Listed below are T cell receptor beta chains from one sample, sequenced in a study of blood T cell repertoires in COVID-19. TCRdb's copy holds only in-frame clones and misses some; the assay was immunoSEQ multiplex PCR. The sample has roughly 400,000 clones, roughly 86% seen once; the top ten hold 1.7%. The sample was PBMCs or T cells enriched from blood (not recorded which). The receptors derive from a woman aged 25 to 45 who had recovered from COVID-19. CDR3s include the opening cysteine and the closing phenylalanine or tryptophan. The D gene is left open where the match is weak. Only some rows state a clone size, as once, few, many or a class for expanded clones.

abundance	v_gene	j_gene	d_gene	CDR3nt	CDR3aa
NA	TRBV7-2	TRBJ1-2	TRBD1	TGTGCCAGCAGCTTATCTCAGACAGGGGGCGGTGGCTACACCTTC	CASSLSQTGGGGYTF
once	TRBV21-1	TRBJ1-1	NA	TGTGCCAGCAGCAAATATAAGAACACTGAAGCTTTCTTT	CASSKYKNTEAFF
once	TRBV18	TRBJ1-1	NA	TGTGCCAGCTCACCCATTCCCCGGGACACGAACACTGAAGCTTTCTTT	CASSPIPRDTNTEAFF
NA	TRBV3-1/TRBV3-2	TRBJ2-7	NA	TGTGCCAGCAGCCCAAGGGGGGGGTTGGGCTACGAGCAGTACTTC	CASSPRGGLGYEQYF
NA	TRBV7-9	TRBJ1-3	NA	TGTGCCAGCAGCTCGGACAGAGCATCGTCCTCTGGAAACACCATATATTTT	CASSSDRASSSGNTIYF
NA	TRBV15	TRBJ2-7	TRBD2	TGTGCCACCAGCAGCCTGACTAGCGGCTACGAGCAGTACTTC	CATSSLTSGYEQYF
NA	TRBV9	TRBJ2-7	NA	TGTGCCAGCAGCGTAGGGCCACAGGTTAGCTCCTACGAGCAGTACTTC	CASSVGPQVSSYEQYF
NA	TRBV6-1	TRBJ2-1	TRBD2	TGTGCCAGCAGTGATTTTGGGACTACCCTTACTGTGGGCAATGAGCAGTTCTTC	CASSDFGTTLTVGNEQFF
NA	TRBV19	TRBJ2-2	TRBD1	TGTGCCAGTAGGGGCAGAGGGGGCCGGAAGGACACCGGGGAGCTGTTTTTT	CASRGRGGRKDTGELFF
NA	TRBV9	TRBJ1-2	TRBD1	TGTGCCAGCAGCGTAGCGGGACAGGGTTTGGGCGGCTACACCTTC	CASSVAGQGLGGYTF
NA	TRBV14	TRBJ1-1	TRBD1	TGTGCCAGCAGCTTCACAGGGGGCTCTGAAGCTTTCTTT	CASSFTGGSEAFF
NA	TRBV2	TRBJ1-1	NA	TGTGCCAGCAGTCTACAGGGCACTGAAGCTTTCTTT	CASSLQGTEAFF
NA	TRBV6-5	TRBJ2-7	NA	TGTGCCAGCAGTTACGTGGCTAGTTTATCCTACGAGCAGTACTTC	CASSYVASLSYEQYF
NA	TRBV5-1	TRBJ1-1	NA	TGCGCCAGCAGCTTGGCTCAGATCTTCCACACTGAAGCTTTCTTT	CASSLAQIFHTEAFF
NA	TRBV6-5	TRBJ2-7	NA	TGTGCCAGCAGCGTACCGCTGGCGGGGACCCACGAGCAGTACTTC	CASSVPLAGTHEQYF
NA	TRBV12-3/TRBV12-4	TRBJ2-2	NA	TGTGCCAGCAGGTCGACTTACCCCGGGGAGCTGTTTTTT	CASRSTYPGELFF
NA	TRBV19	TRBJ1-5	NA	TGTGCCAGTAGTATCTTGAGACTGAATCAGCCCCAGCATTTT	CASSILRLNQPQHF
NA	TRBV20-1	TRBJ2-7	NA	TGCAGTGCTAGAAGAGTAAACGAGCAGTACTTC	CSARRVNEQYF
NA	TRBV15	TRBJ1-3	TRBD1	TGTGCCACCAGCGAAGGGGGACAGGGGGGAAACACCATATATTTT	CATSEGGQGGNTIYF
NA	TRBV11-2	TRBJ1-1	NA	TGTGCCAGCAGCTTAGGGTATAGGACCGGACAATCCTTT	CASSLGYRTGQSF
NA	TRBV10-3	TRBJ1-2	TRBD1	TGTGCCATCAGTGTAGGGCAGGGACAGGGCTGGGATGGCTACACCTTC	CAISVGQGQGWDGYTF
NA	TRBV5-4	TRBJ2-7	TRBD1	TGTGCCAGCAGCCCGGGACAGGATAGATTGTACGAGCAGTACTTC	CASSPGQDRLYEQYF
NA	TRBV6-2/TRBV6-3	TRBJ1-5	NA	TGTGCCAGCAGTCGATCGGGATTTAGCAATCAGCCCCAGCATTTT	CASSRSGFSNQPQHF
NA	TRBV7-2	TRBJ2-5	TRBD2	TGTGCCAGCAGCTTAGCGGCTAGCGGGGGCCTACAAGAGACCCAGTACTTC	CASSLAASGGLQETQYF
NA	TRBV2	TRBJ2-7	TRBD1	TGTGCCAGCAGGGGACAGTCGGGATACGAGCAGTACTTC	CASRGQSGYEQYF
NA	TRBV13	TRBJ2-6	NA	TGTGCCAGCAGGGCCCAGACAGGCGTCTTTAGGGCCAACGTCCTGACTTTC	CASRAQTGVFRANVLTF
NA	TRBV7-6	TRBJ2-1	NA	TGTGCCAGCAGCTTAGCATCGGCGCTAGCCTCCTACAATGAGCAGTTCTTC	CASSLASALASYNEQFF
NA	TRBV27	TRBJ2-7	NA	TGTGCCAGCAGTAGACAACAACCCTCCTACGAGCAGTACTTC	CASSRQQPSYEQYF
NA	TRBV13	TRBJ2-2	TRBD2	TGTGCCAGCAGCCCCACTAGCGGGAGGGGTACCGGGGAGCTGTTTTTT	CASSPTSGRGTGELFF
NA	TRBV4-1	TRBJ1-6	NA	TGCGCCAGCAGCCAAGGGAGCTCCTATAATTCACCCCTCCACTTT	CASSQGSSYNSPLHF
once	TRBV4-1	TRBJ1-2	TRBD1	TGCGCCAGCAGCCAAGGGACAGGGGGCGGTGGCTACACCTTC	CASSQGTGGGGYTF
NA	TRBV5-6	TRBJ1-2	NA	TGTGCCAGCAGCCGGTTAAGGGAGGGCGGACTCTATGGCTACACCTTC	CASSRLREGGLYGYTF
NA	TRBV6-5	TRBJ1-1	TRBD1	TGTGCCAGCACCCAAGGACAGGGGATGAACACTGAAGCTTTCTTT	CASTQGQGMNTEAFF
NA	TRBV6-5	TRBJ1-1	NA	TGTGCCAGCAGTAGCGGAGTTGCGGGGGAAGCTTTCTTT	CASSSGVAGEAFF
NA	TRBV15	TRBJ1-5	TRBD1	TGTGCCACCAGCCCGCGGGACAGGGGGCGGCAGCCCCAGCATTTT	CATSPRDRGRQPQHF
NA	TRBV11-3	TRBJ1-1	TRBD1	TGTGCCAGCAGCCCTAGACAGGGTCCTCACACTGAAGCTTTCTTT	CASSPRQGPHTEAFF
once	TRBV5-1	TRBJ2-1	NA	TGCGCCAGCGCTGCGTTGGGCGGGCCATACAATGAGCAGTTCTTC	CASAALGGPYNEQFF
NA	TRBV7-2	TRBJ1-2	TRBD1	TGTGCCAGCAGTCCACAGGGGGCCGGTGGCTACACCTTC	CASSPQGAGGYTF
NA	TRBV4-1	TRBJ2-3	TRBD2	TGCGCCAGCAGCTCAGCGGGAGTACCAGATACGCAGTATTTT	CASSSAGVPDTQYF
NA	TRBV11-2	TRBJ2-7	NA	TGTGCCAGCAGCTTAGATCTCGGGCAGGGCTCCTACGAGCAGTACTTC	CASSLDLGQGSYEQYF
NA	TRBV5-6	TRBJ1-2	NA	TGTGCCAGCAGCTTGGGGGCAGATAACTATGGCTACACCTTC	CASSLGADNYGYTF
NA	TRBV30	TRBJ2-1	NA	TGTGCCTGGAGTGAAGACTTGTCTTATGAGCAGTTCTTC	CAWSEDLSYEQFF
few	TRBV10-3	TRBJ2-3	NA	TGTGCCATCAGTTCTTTTACAGATACGCAGTATTTT	CAISSFTDTQYF
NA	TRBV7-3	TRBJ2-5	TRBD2	TGTGCCAGCAGCTTATCTAGCGGCGGGGGTGAGACCCAGTACTTC	CASSLSSGGGETQYF
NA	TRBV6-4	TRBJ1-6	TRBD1	TGTGCCAGCAGACCCCCGACAGGGGGGAATTCACCCCTCCACTTT	CASRPPTGGNSPLHF
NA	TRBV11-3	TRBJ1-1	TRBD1	TGTGCCAACAACCGGGACAGCCCCCCTGAAGCTTTCTTT	CANNRDSPPEAFF
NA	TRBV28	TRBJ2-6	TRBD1	TGTGCCAGCAGTTTTTCACGACAGGGAAAAAGATCTGGGGCCAACGTCCTGACTTTC	CASSFSRQGKRSGANVLTF
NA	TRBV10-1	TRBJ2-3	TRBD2	TGCGCCAGCAGTGAGCCGAGGACTAGCGGGAGGGCCCTCTCCGGGATGGGTGCAGATACGCAGTATTTT	CASSEPRTSGRALSGMGADTQYF
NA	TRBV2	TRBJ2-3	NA	TGTGCCAGCACTGAACAGGGAAGCACAGATACGCAGTATTTT	CASTEQGSTDTQYF
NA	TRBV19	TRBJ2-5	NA	TGTGCCAGCCGAGCCGCCGCGAAAGAACAAGAGACCCAGTACTTC	CASRAAAKEQETQYF
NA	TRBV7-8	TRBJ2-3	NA	TGTGCCAGTTACACCACAGATACGCAGTATTTT	CASYTTDTQYF
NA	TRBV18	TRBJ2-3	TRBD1	TGTGCCAGCTCACCCCAAAGGGGGCGAGGGACAGATACGCAGTATTTT	CASSPQRGRGTDTQYF
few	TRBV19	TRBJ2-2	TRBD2	TGTGCCAGTTACGGCGGGCTAGCGGAGATCACCGGGGAGCTGTTTTTT	CASYGGLAEITGELFF
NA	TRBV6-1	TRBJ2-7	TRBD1	TGTGCCAGCAGTGCGGGACAGAAACCGTCTACTGGCGGGCAGTACTTC	CASSAGQKPSTGGQYF
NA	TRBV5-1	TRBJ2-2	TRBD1	TGCGCCAGCAGCTTGGCCGGGACAGGGAATAACGGGGAGCTGTTTTTT	CASSLAGTGNNGELFF